The rows below give T cell receptor beta chains drawn from one sample of a study of T cells in Graves' hyperthyroidism and ophthalmopathy. TCRdb recomputed calls from the multiplex PCR reads with MiXCR, one row per CDR3 protein. Of 150,000 or so distinct CDR3 sequences detected, around 21% appear once; the ten largest clones hold more than 60%. Sequencing input: blood. The receptors come from a woman aged 45-65 years with Graves' hyperthyroidism that later progressed to Graves' ophthalmopathy. The CDR3 runs from the conserved cysteine through the conserved F or W. Clone size is not always given. Where it is, it says once, few, many or a class for expanded clones.

cdr3_aa,clone_size,v_call
CASRGIAGVAGELFF,NA,TRBV19
CASSRDRGHNQPQHF,many,TRBV18
CASSPFGGPISYEQYF,few,TRBV19
CASSPARGRGGSNQPQHF,many,TRBV7-9
CASSPHVSSTDTQYF,NA,TRBV7-2
CASSFPGRREAFF,many,TRBV6-2/TRBV6-3
CSATTAGGSSGRDRETQYF,NA,TRBV20-1
CASSLGTSGSIGQFF,NA,TRBV5-1
CASSSPGGEGTIRPQHF,NA,TRBV28
CASSLEANRPTEAFF,many,TRBV11-2
CSARGDRGINGYTF,many,TRBV20-1
CASSLSTAINEKLFF,many,TRBV7-9
CASSLYGGYIDSPLHF,few,TRBV5-4
CSASRDRAGLAGNNEQFF,NA,TRBV20-1
CATSDRDRAQETQYF,NA,TRBV24-1
CSVEVGQGGNEQYF,few,TRBV29-1
CASTGQLVGYGYTF,NA,TRBV19
CASSRDYGYTF,NA,TRBV3-1
CASSSYGGYTGELFF,many,TRBV7-8
CASSYKGRGYTF,many,TRBV28
CASSLASGATYEQYF,NA,TRBV5-1
CASSLSQGKIGTEAFF,many,TRBV27
CASRRQGTDGYTF,many,TRBV7-2
CASRVAGVLNEQSF,NA,TRBV7-2
CASRRGQGATGAFF,NA,TRBV6-1
CASTQDRDGYTF,NA,TRBV2
CSANTGTGNYESSYNEQFF,many,TRBV20-1
CASSLGAEYNEQFF,NA,TRBV5-1
CASTLEKGETQYF,NA,TRBV28
CSARVVAGDGETQYF,NA,TRBV20-1
CASSYPKQGMNTEAFF,many,TRBV6-2/TRBV6-3
CASSLWWISYEQYF,many,TRBV28
CASSFFSGQGAREQYF,many,TRBV27
CASSGTMHGYTF,few,TRBV6-1
CATTSTDTQYF,few,TRBV12-3/TRBV12-4
CASSRIEQFF,few,TRBV12-3/TRBV12-4
CASSEEALRATSNYGYTF,NA,TRBV6-1
CSARDLASGPYNEQFF,many,TRBV20-1
CASSSQGAVAFF,NA,TRBV11-2
CSARWETQYF,many,TRBV20-1
CASSRDSVGERYF,NA,TRBV6-5
CASSPPGNTEAFF,NA,TRBV18
CANSDRTVYNEQFF,NA,TRBV4-1
CASRKLAGGPRETQYF,NA,TRBV27
CASSIGQGFGNTIYF,many,TRBV3-1
CASRESARRSYEQYF,many,TRBV2
CASSLSPDRGNNEQFF,NA,TRBV28
CASSEFGASGISNEQFF,NA,TRBV6-1
CSAESSNYGYTF,many,TRBV20-1
CASSNGQAYEQYF,many,TRBV11-2
CASRPGTSRNQFF,few,TRBV12-3/TRBV12-4
CASSKRTGTSNEQFF,NA,TRBV7-9
CASRLPRSYNEQFF,many,TRBV7-2
CASSFLIGREKGETQYF,many,TRBV11-2
CSARGAGGNEETQYF,many,TRBV20-1
CASSSWTGNPGELFF,few,TRBV27
CASSLESRLAGQTDTQYF,many,TRBV28
CASRPATGGYEQYF,few,TRBV6-1